This entry describes one T cell receptor beta chain. Method: immunoSEQ multiplex PCR; TCRdb's copy keeps in-frame clones and lacks some. Here the sample spans just under 95,000 clones, roughly 80% being singletons. These data are taken from a study of blood T cell repertoires in COVID-19. The CDR3 is 15 residues long. CDR1 is SNHLY, CDR2 FYNNEI, per germline. With 7 bases removed from V and 1 base from J, the gap between germline ends came to 13 bases. The sequence derives from a man aged 45 to 65 who had recovered from COVID-19. This sequence joins TRBV2 and TRBJ2-2, with a possible D match to TRBD1 (6 bases). Sequenced: peripheral blood. CDR3 in amino acids: CASTPTGQNTGELFF. The CDR3 DNA sequence: TGTGCCAGCACCCCTACGGGACAGAACACCGGGGAGCTGTTTTTT.